This entry features one TCR beta chain sequence. The entry originates in a study of blood T cell repertoires in COVID-19. Study information: Spain, Italy and the United States supplied samples that represented acute and convalescent COVID-19. The analysed material was cDNA or gDNA that came from T cells, B-cell-depleted T cells, or PBMCs.

Per the study methods: Estimated nucleated cell counts came from reference gene primer amplification. This table comes from immunoSEQ multiplex PCR, and its TCRdb copy is limited to in-frame clones, with some not included. Clone size and the V and J calls come from that table; the DNA yielded D and trimming. The data hold some 240,000 clones, with roughly 80% observed a single time. The length of the CDR3 is 15 residues. V lost 5 bases, J lost 6 bases, and 17 bases lay in between. The germline V gene has CDR1 MNHEY and CDR2 SMNVEV (reference sequence). This rearrangement joins TRBV27 to TRBJ1-5, with D perhaps TRBD1 (6 bases). Sequencing was done on a sample of peripheral blood. The TCR originated in a woman aged 60-75 years with active or convalescent COVID-19. The CDR3 DNA is TGTGCCAGCAGTCGCACAGGGTGGGGCGGTCAGCCCCAGCATTTT. It is translated as CASSRTGWGGQPQHF.